A selection of T cell receptor beta chains follows, all from one sample in a study of PD-1 blockade in mismatch repair-deficient tumors. TCRdb keeps only in-frame clones here, not all; method: immunoSEQ multiplex PCR. This sample has approximately 13,000 clones, with less than 90% found just once. These receptors have no identified antigens. This sample comprised cells cultured in vitro, obtained from a patient treated with pembrolizumab. These receptors were taken from an adult with mismatch repair-deficient cancer. CDR3s include the opening cysteine and the closing phenylalanine or tryptophan. A D gene is named only where the DNA matches it firmly. For some rows the clone size is stated as once, few or many, or as a class when expanded; others skip it.

>TRBV6-1|-|TRBD2|TRBJ2-4
TGTGCCAGCAGTGGCGGGGGTCGGATAAACATTCAGTACTTC
CASSGGGRINIQYF
>TRBV4-1|-|-|TRBJ1-5
TGCGCCAGCAGCCAAGCTGGGGGCAGCAATCAGCCCCAGCATTTT
CASSQAGGSNQPQHF
>TRBV9|-|-|TRBJ2-1
TGTGCCAGCAGCGTAGGGTTTTCGGGGGCGGATGAGCAGTTCTTC
CASSVGFSGADEQFF
>TRBV27|-|-|TRBJ1-1
TGTGCCAGCCGCTTGAGTGGCGGAGTCACTGAAGCTTTCTTT
CASRLSGGVTEAFF
>TRBV6-1|-|TRBD1|TRBJ1-2
TGTGCCAGCAGCCCGGGACAGGCCTATGGCTACACCTTC
CASSPGQAYGYTF
>TRBV5-1|-|TRBD1|TRBJ1-4
TGCGCCAGCAGCTTAGGGGGCACTAATGAAAAACTGTTTTTT
CASSLGGTNEKLFF
>TRBV28|-|-|TRBJ1-3
TGTGCCAGCAGGGCAATTCAGGGCCGGATTGGAAACACCATATATTTT
CASRAIQGRIGNTIYF
>TRBV27|once|-|TRBJ2-1
TGTGCCAGCAGTTTATCGACTAGCTCCTACAATGAGCAGTTCTTC
CASSLSTSSYNEQFF
>TRBV4-1|few|-|TRBJ1-5
TGCGCCAGCAGCCAAGTGGAAGGGGACCAGCCCCAGCATTTT
CASSQVEGDQPQHF
>TRBV18|few|TRBD2|TRBJ2-1
TGTGCCAGCTCCGGGACTAGCGGGATAAATGAGCAGTTCTTC
CASSGTSGINEQFF
>TRBV7-2|-|-|TRBJ2-2
TGTGCCAGCAGCCGTGGTGGGCGGCAGAACACCGGGGAGCTGTTTTTT
CASSRGGRQNTGELFF
>TRBV11-1|-|TRBD1|TRBJ1-1
TGTGCCAGCAGCTTAGGCTTAACAGGGGGCACTGAAGCTTTCTTT
CASSLGLTGGTEAFF
>TRBV29-1|-|-|TRBJ1-5
TGCAGCGTTGAACTCCAACCGAATCAGCCCCAGCATTTT
CSVELQPNQPQHF
>TRBV14|-|TRBD2|TRBJ2-1
TGTGCCAGCAGCCCTCAGCGGGAGATAAGGGGCAATGAGCAGTTCTTC
CASSPQREIRGNEQFF
>TRBV6-5|-|-|TRBJ2-7
TGTGCCAGCACCCAAACACGGAGCTCCTACGAGCAGTACTTC
CASTQTRSSYEQYF
>TRBV19|-|TRBD1|TRBJ2-5
TGTGCCAGTAGTATAAGGGCTGGGACAGGGCGAGGTGAGACCCAGTACTTC
CASSIRAGTGRGETQYF
>TRBV5-4|once|-|TRBJ1-1
TGTGCCAGCAGCTTGTGGATAGGGAAGGAAGCTTTCTTT
CASSLWIGKEAFF
>TRBV15|-|TRBD2|TRBJ2-1
TGTGCCACCAGCAGAGGACCAGCGGGACTAAGCTCCTACAATGAGCAGTTCTTC
CATSRGPAGLSSYNEQFF
>TRBV5-1|once|TRBD1|TRBJ2-5
TGCGCCAGCAGCTTGGTGGTGACAGGGGGGAGAGAGACCCAGTACTTC
CASSLVVTGGRETQYF
>TRBV28|-|-|TRBJ2-2
TGTGCCAGCATTAAGGGGTCGAACACCGGGGAGCTGTTTTTT
CASIKGSNTGELFF
>TRBV7-3|-|-|TRBJ2-2
TGTGCCAGCAGCACAAATTCGGCCGGGGAGCTGTTTTTT
CASSTNSAGELFF
>TRBV11-2|-|-|TRBJ2-7
TGTGCCAGCAGCGCAGCAGGGTTCGAGCAGTACTTC
CASSAAGFEQYF
>TRBV5-1|-|-|TRBJ2-1
TGCGCCAGCAGCTTCGGCAGGAATCAATACAATGAGCAGTTCTTC
CASSFGRNQYNEQFF
>TRBV7-9|-|-|TRBJ1-3
TGTGCCAGCAGCTTAGTGGGAGACACCATATATTTT
CASSLVGDTIYF
>TRBV21-1|-|-|TRBJ1-1
TGTGCCAGCAGCCCCCGGTGTGAGAACACTGAAGCTTTCTTT
CASSPRCENTEAFF
>TRBV14|-|TRBD1|TRBJ2-1
TGTGCCAGCAGCCAAGATATGACAGGGTTCGAGCAGTTCTTC
CASSQDMTGFEQFF
>TRBV28|-|TRBD1|TRBJ2-2
TGTGCCAGCACCACGGAGGAGGACAGGGGGAACACCGGGGAGCTGTTTTTT
CASTTEEDRGNTGELFF
>TRBV7-2|-|TRBD1|TRBJ1-2
TGTGCCAGCAGCTCAGAGTGGGACAGTCCTAACTATGGCTACACCTTC
CASSSEWDSPNYGYTF
>TRBV5-1|-|-|TRBJ2-7
TGCGCCAGCAGTCCCGGGACACTCTCCTACGAGCAGTACTTC
CASSPGTLSYEQYF
>TRBV4-2|-|TRBD1|TRBJ2-7
TGTGCCAGCAGCCAAGTGTCCCAGGGGGCTTCCTACGAGCAGTACTTC
CASSQVSQGASYEQYF
>TRBV4-2|-|-|TRBJ2-5
TGTGCCAGCAGCCAAGATCGCGAGACCCAGTACTTC
CASSQDRETQYF
>TRBV4-2|-|TRBD2|TRBJ2-7
TGTGCCAGCAGCCAGCGCAGTAGCGGGAGTATCGACGAGCAGTACTTC
CASSQRSSGSIDEQYF
>TRBV21-1|-|-|TRBJ1-6
TGTGCCAGCAGCGCCCGTGGCTCCTATAATTCACCCCTCCACTTT
CASSARGSYNSPLHF
>TRBV19|few|TRBD1|TRBJ2-3
TGTGCCAGTAGAGACCGGGACAGGGCCTATACGCAGTATTTT
CASRDRDRAYTQYF
>TRBV7-2|-|-|TRBJ1-6
TGTGCCAGCAGCTTAGAGGGCGGACCCTTAAATTCACCCCTCCACTTT
CASSLEGGPLNSPLHF
>TRBV30|-|-|TRBJ1-3
TGTGCCTGGAGTGTACAGAATCCGTCGTCTGGAAACACCATATATTTT
CAWSVQNPSSGNTIYF
>TRBV28|-|-|TRBJ1-1
TGTGCCAGCAGTGGCGGCATCGGAGCTTTCTTT
CASSGGIGAFF
>TRBV29-1|-|-|TRBJ2-3
TGCAGCGTTGAACGACGAGGGGCCCCAGATACGCAGTATTTT
CSVERRGAPDTQYF
>TRBV9|once|-|TRBJ2-5
TGTGCCAGCAGCGTAGTAGCCTCAGGGAAGGAGACCCAGTACTTC
CASSVVASGKETQYF
>TRBV30|-|-|TRBJ1-5
TGTGCCTGGAGTGTTTTGAACAGCAATCAGCCCCAGCATTTT
CAWSVLNSNQPQHF
>TRBV19|-|-|TRBJ1-5
TGTGCCAGTAGTATAGAGCCCGGGGGCAATCAGCCCCAGCATTTT
CASSIEPGGNQPQHF
>TRBV7-9|-|TRBD1|TRBJ2-1
TGTGCCAGCAGCCACCGCTGGACAGGGGTTATGGATGAGCAGTTCTTC
CASSHRWTGVMDEQFF
>TRBV7-2|-|-|TRBJ2-2
TGTGCCAGCAGCCCGGTGGGGTGGAACACCGGGGAGCTGTTTTTT
CASSPVGWNTGELFF
>TRBV28|once|-|TRBJ2-7
TGTGCCAGCAGTTTTGGGGGCAGCTCCTACGAGCAGTACTTC
CASSFGGSSYEQYF
>TRBV18|-|-|TRBJ1-2
TGTGCCAGCTCACCAGGGAATGGCTGCACCTTC
CASSPGNGCTF
>TRBV2|-|-|TRBJ1-4
TGTGCCAGCAGCACTCGACCAGCAACTAATGAAAAACTGTTTTTT
CASSTRPATNEKLFF
>TRBV4-1|-|-|TRBJ2-7
TGCGCCAGCAGCTACGACAGGCTCTCCTACGAGCAGTACTTC
CASSYDRLSYEQYF
>TRBV30|-|-|TRBJ1-2
TGTGCCTGGAGTCAAACAACAACCGGGATCGATGGCTACACCTTC
CAWSQTTTGIDGYTF
>TRBV5-5|-|TRBD1|TRBJ2-1
TGTGCCAGCAGCGCGAGACAGGGGCGGTATTCCTACAATGAGCAGTTCTTC
CASSARQGRYSYNEQFF
>TRBV27|-|TRBD2|TRBJ2-1
TGTGCCAGCCTAGCGGGGGGGCCGTACAATGAGCAGTTCTTC
CASLAGGPYNEQFF
>TRBV4-1|-|TRBD1|TRBJ2-7
TGCGCCAGCAGCCAAGAGGGACAGGGTTACTACGAGCAGTACTTC
CASSQEGQGYYEQYF
>TRBV27|-|-|TRBJ1-5
TGTGCCAGCAGGAAACAGGGCAGCTATCAGCCCCAGCATTTT
CASRKQGSYQPQHF
>TRBV18|few|-|TRBJ2-3
TGTGCCAGCTCAACTGACACAGATACGCAGTATTTT
CASSTDTDTQYF
>TRBV7-2|-|-|TRBJ1-1
TGTGCCAGCAGCTTGGGGGTAGGTGAAGCTTTCTTT
CASSLGVGEAFF
>TRBV28|-|TRBD1|TRBJ1-5
TGTGCCAGCAGTACCCGGGGACAGCATAGCAATCAGCCCCAGCATTTT
CASSTRGQHSNQPQHF
>TRBV4-2|-|-|TRBJ2-3
TGTGCCAGCAGCCTGCTTGACACAGATACGCAGTATTTT
CASSLLDTDTQYF
>TRBV2|-|TRBD1|TRBJ1-1
TGTGCCAGCAGAAGACAGGGGTATTGGACTGAAGCTTTCTTT
CASRRQGYWTEAFF
>TRBV6-1|-|-|TRBJ1-4
TGTGCCAGCAGTGAAGCTGGAGGGGGAACTAATGAAAAACTGTTTTTT
CASSEAGGGTNEKLFF